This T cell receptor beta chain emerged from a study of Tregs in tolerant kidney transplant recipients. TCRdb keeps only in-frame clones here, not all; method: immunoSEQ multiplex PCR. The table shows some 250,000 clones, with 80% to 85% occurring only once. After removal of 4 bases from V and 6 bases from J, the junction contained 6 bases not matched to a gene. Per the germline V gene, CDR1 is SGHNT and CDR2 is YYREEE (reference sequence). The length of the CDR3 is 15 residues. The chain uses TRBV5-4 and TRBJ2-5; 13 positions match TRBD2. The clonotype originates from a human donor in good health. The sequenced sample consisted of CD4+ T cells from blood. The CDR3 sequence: CASSGGLAGVKTQYF. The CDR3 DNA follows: TGTGCCAGCAGCGGCGGACTAGCGGGAGTAAAGACCCAGTACTTC.